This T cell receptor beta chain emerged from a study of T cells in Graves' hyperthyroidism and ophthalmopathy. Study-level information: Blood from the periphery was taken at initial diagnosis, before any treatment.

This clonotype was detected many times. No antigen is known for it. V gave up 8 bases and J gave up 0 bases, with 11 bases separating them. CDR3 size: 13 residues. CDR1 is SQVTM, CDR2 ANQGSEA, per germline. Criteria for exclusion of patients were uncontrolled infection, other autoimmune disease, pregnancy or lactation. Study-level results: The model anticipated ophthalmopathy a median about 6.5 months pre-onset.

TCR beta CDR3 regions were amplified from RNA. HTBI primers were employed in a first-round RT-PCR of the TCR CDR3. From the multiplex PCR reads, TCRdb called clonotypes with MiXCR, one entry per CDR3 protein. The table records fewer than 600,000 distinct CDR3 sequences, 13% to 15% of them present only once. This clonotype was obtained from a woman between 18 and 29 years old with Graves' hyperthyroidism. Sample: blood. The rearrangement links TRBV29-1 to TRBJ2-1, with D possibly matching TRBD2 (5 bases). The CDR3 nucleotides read TGCAGCATCGAGGGCCTCTCCTACAATGAGCAGTTCTTC. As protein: CSIEGLSYNEQFF.